This is a list of T cell receptor beta chains from one sample in a study of CD8 T cells in Susac syndrome. TCRdb re-called the immunoSEQ multiplex PCR reads with MiXCR, one entry per CDR3 protein. Here the sample spans about 82,000 distinct CDR3 sequences, about 95% being singletons. Input material: CD8+ T cells from PBMCs. Receptors originate from a human donor with Susac syndrome. Each CDR3 is given with its conserved first and last residue. A D gene is named only where the DNA matches it firmly. Clone size, where shown, is once, few, many, or a class for clones that have expanded.

TRBJ1-1 | TRBV27 | . | . | TGTGCCAGCAGCCTGACAGCTTCGGGCACTGAAGCTTTCTTT | CASSLTASGTEAFF
TRBJ2-4 | TRBV7-9 | . | . | TGTGCCAGCAGCTTATGGAGCGGTAACATTCAGTACTTC | CASSLWSGNIQYF
TRBJ2-3 | TRBV4-2 | few | TRBD2 | TGTGCCAGCAGTCAAACGACTAGCGGGGGTACAGATACGCAGTATTTT | CASSQTTSGGTDTQYF
TRBJ2-7 | TRBV6-5 | . | . | TGTGCCAGCAGTTACTCAAGGGGTAACTACGAGCAGTACTTC | CASSYSRGNYEQYF
TRBJ1-6 | TRBV20-1 | . | . | TGCAGTGCTAGAGATGTAGGACAGTCTGGTTCACCCCTCCACTTT | CSARDVGQSGSPLHF
TRBJ2-7 | TRBV6-2/TRBV6-3 | . | . | TGTGCCAGCAGTTACGGTCCCTACGAGCAGTACTTC | CASSYGPYEQYF
TRBJ1-2 | TRBV5-4 | . | . | TGTGCCAGCAGCCCTGACCCCGGCTACGATGGCTACACCTTC | CASSPDPGYDGYTF
TRBJ1-1 | TRBV29-1 | . | . | TGCAGCGGTTCAGGGTTAGGCACTGAAGCTTTCTTT | CSGSGLGTEAFF
TRBJ2-1 | TRBV5-1 | . | TRBD2 | TGCGCCAGCAGCTTGACTCCGGGACTAGTAGCGAATGAGCAGTTCTTC | CASSLTPGLVANEQFF
TRBJ1-1 | TRBV29-1 | once | . | TGCAGCGGGCGACAAGGGGCCACTGAAGCTTTCTTT | CSGRQGATEAFF
TRBJ2-6 | TRBV2 | . | . | TGTGCCAGCATTGTACCGATGACAGGTTACCGGGACTCTGGGGCCAACGTCCTGACTTTC | CASIVPMTGYRDSGANVLTF
TRBJ1-6 | TRBV12-3/TRBV12-4 | once | . | TGTGCCAGCACCCTTTATGGCCCCGGGAATTCACCCCTCCACTTT | CASTLYGPGNSPLHF
TRBJ2-5 | TRBV30 | . | . | TGTGCCTGGAGTGTGGGACTCGATAGGGAGACCCAGTACTTC | CAWSVGLDRETQYF
TRBJ2-1 | TRBV4-3 | . | . | TGCGCCAGCAGCCAGGACGGTCCGAACTACAATGAGCAGTTCTTC | CASSQDGPNYNEQFF
TRBJ1-3 | TRBV20-1 | . | . | TGCAGTGCTACAGGGGCCGGCTCTGGAAACACCATATATTTT | CSATGAGSGNTIYF
TRBJ1-3 | TRBV12-1 | . | . | TGTGCCCCGCCTGGAAACACCATATATTTT | CAPPGNTIYF
TRBJ2-2 | TRBV13 | . | TRBD1 | TGTGCCAGCAGCTTAACAGGGGCTGACACCGGGGAGCTGTTTTTT | CASSLTGADTGELFF
TRBJ2-7 | TRBV5-1 | . | TRBD2 | TGCGCCAGCACCCCGGGGGGGGACTACGAGCAGTACTTC | CASTPGGDYEQYF
TRBJ2-3 | TRBV5-1 | . | TRBD2 | TGCGCCAGCAGCCAAGTAGCGGGGGGGCAAGATACGCAGTATTTT | CASSQVAGGQDTQYF
TRBJ2-7 | TRBV27 | . | . | TGTGCCAGCAGAACAGGGAACTACTACGAGCAGTACTTC | CASRTGNYYEQYF
TRBJ2-7 | TRBV7-9 | . | . | TGTGCCAGCAGCCCCCCGGCCTCCTACGAGCAGTACTTC | CASSPPASYEQYF
TRBJ2-4 | TRBV7-2 | . | TRBD1 | TGTGCCAGCAGCGTTTCCGGGACAGTAGCCAAAAACATTCAGTACTTC | CASSVSGTVAKNIQYF
TRBJ1-6 | TRBV19 | . | . | TGTGCCAGTAGCCATCTGAGGGGTAATTCACCCCTCCACTTT | CASSHLRGNSPLHF
TRBJ2-7 | TRBV30 | . | . | TGTGCCTGGAGAGAGTTCCACGAGCAGTACTTC | CAWREFHEQYF
TRBJ2-7 | TRBV5-1 | once | . | TGCGCCAGCAGCGATGACAGTTTCCAGAGCTCCTACGAGCAGTACTTC | CASSDDSFQSSYEQYF
TRBJ1-1 | TRBV20-1 | . | . | TGCAGTGCTAGGGGACTACTCTTTGAAGCTTTCTTT | CSARGLLFEAFF
TRBJ2-7 | TRBV29-1 | . | TRBD2 | TGCAGCGTTTTACTAGCGGGGGCTGCCTACGAGCAGTACTTC | CSVLLAGAAYEQYF
TRBJ1-1 | TRBV7-2 | . | . | TGTGCCAGCAGCTTAAGGTTGGCAGTGAACACTGAAGCTTTCTTT | CASSLRLAVNTEAFF
TRBJ2-5 | TRBV3-1 | . | TRBD2 | TGTGCCAGCAGCCAAAGTAGGGCTAGCGGGTACCAAGAGACCCAGTACTTC | CASSQSRASGYQETQYF
TRBJ2-7 | TRBV30 | . | TRBD1 | TGTGCCTGGGGTTGGACAGGGGGTAACGGAGAGCAGTACTTC | CAWGWTGGNGEQYF
TRBJ1-3 | TRBV15 | . | TRBD1 | TGTGCCACCGGGACAGGGTCTGGAAACACCATATATTTT | CATGTGSGNTIYF
TRBJ2-3 | TRBV7-3 | . | . | TGTGCCAGCAGCTTCCGGGAGAGCGCCACAGATACGCAGTATTTT | CASSFRESATDTQYF
TRBJ2-3 | TRBV4-3 | . | . | TGCGCCAGCAGCCAAGTGAGTTCGGGGGATACGCAGTATTTT | CASSQVSSGDTQYF
TRBJ2-5 | TRBV18 | . | . | TGTGCCAGCTCACCCTCGGCCCGGGGGGCTCGGGAGACCCAGTACTTC | CASSPSARGARETQYF
TRBJ1-1 | TRBV7-9 | . | TRBD1 | TGTGCCAGCAGCTTAGCGAGACAGGGAGCTTTCTTT | CASSLARQGAFF
TRBJ1-1 | TRBV20-1 | . | TRBD1 | TGCAGTGCTAACCGACAGGGGATGAACACTGAAGCTTTCTTT | CSANRQGMNTEAFF
TRBJ2-3 | TRBV20-1 | . | . | TGCAGTGCTAGCAGTCTATCCACAGATACGCAGTATTTT | CSASSLSTDTQYF
TRBJ2-3 | TRBV9 | . | TRBD2 | TGTGCCAGCAGCCCCACCGGCGGACGGGGGGGAGACACAGATACGCAGTATTTT | CASSPTGGRGGDTDTQYF
TRBJ2-1 | TRBV20-1 | . | TRBD2 | TGCAGTGCTAGAGATCGACTAGCGGGGGGGCCTTCCTACAATGAGCAGTTCTTC | CSARDRLAGGPSYNEQFF
TRBJ1-5 | TRBV11-1 | . | . | TGTGCCAGCAGCCGAGGGGGGAGTCATCAGCCCCAGCATTTT | CASSRGGSHQPQHF
TRBJ1-1 | TRBV14 | . | . | TGTGCCAGCAGCCTCTACTCGGAAGGGGAAGCTTTCTTT | CASSLYSEGEAFF